The 30 T cell receptor beta chains given below trace back to one sample, sequenced in a study of T-cell memory formation after mild COVID-19. TCRdb re-analysed the 5' RACE reads in MiXCR, keeping a single row per CDR3 protein. The sample includes roughly 300,000 distinct CDR3 sequences, 7% to 10% seen only once; the top ten take 22%. The sequenced material came from PBMCs or a T cell subset sorted from them (not recorded which). The receptors originated from a man aged 18 to 35 who had mild COVID-19 (a few samples of this study predate the infection). Cell type and time point are not known.

The chain joins TRBV4-2 to TRBJ2-7; 7 nucleotides agree with TRBD1. Germline V lookup: CDR1 LGHNA, CDR2 YNFKEQ. This CDR3 is built from 14 residues. J was trimmed by 5 bases and V by 4 bases; bases with no gene match: 8. CDR3 amino acids: CASSLPGTAHEQYF. The DNA for the CDR3 is TGTGCCAGCAGCCTCCCCGGGACAGCTCACGAGCAGTACTTC.

This clonotype was seen only a few times. This chain connects TRBV5-1 to TRBJ2-6; D is unresolved. The CDR3 extends over 15 amino acids. Germline V gene data show CDR1 as SGHRS and CDR2 as YFSETQ. Trimming shortened V by 4 bases and J by 4 bases, and 12 bases separated the two germline ends. CDR3: CASSPPVEGANVLTF. The CDR3 region has the DNA TGCGCCAGCAGCCCTCCAGTGGAAGGGGCCAACGTCCTGACTTTC.

This clonotype appeared a few times. The rearrangement links TRBV11-3 to TRBJ2-1; 13 positions agree with TRBD2. V shed 3 bases, J shed 9 bases, and the junction held 5 bases outside the gene matches. The CDR3 extends over 15 amino acids. Germline CDR1 is SGHNT and CDR2 is YENEEA. The CDR3 DNA is TGTGCCAGCAGCTTGGGACTAGCGGGGTACGGTGAGCAGTTCTTC. Its protein product is CASSLGLAGYGEQFF. The variable domain in full, completed from reference TRBV11-3 and TRBJ2-1, reads EAGVVQSPRYKIIEKKQPVAFWCNPISGHNTLYWYLQNLGQGPELLIRYENEEAVDDSQLPKDRFSAERLKGVDSTLKIQPAELGDSAVYLCASSLGLAGYGEQFFGPGTRLTVL.

This clonotype was observed at least ten times. V is TRBV7-2 and J is TRBJ1-2; D ambiguous. V lost 5 bases, J lost 7 bases, and 11 bases lay in between. Germline V gene lookup returns CDR1 SGHTA and CDR2 FQGNSA. The CDR3 contains 12 residues. CDR3 sequence: CASSPPVAGYTF. The DNA of the CDR3 is TGTGCCAGCAGCCCGCCGGTTGCTGGCTACACCTTC.

There are a few counts of this clonotype. The chain couples TRBV7-2 to TRBJ2-3; 9 bases line up with TRBD2. V was clipped by 3 bases and J by 6 bases; unmatched bases: 7. The CDR3 covers 15 residues. The germline gives CDR1 SGHTA, CDR2 FQGNSA. In DNA, the CDR3 is TGTGCCAGCAGCTTCTCGGGACTAGCTGCGGATACGCAGTATTTT. This translates into CASSFSGLAADTQYF.

This clonotype was picked up a small number of times. V is TRBV6-1 and J is TRBJ2-5; TRBD2 matches 8 bases. The length of the CDR3 is 15 residues. Germline CDR1 reads MNHNS; CDR2 reads SASEGT. J lost 4 bases, V lost 3 bases, and 7 bases had no gene match. The CDR3 nucleotides are TGTGCCAGCAGTGACGGTCGGGGGGGCCTAGAGACCCAGTACTTC. Translated: CASSDGRGGLETQYF.

This clonotype was seen many times. CDR3 region: CASSSMGVVGGGQETQYF. In DNA form, the CDR3 reads TGTGCCAGCAGCTCGATGGGGGTAGTAGGAGGGGGCCAAGAGACCCAGTACTTC. V usage is TRBV7-2 and J usage is TRBJ2-5, with D perhaps assigned TRBD1 or TRBD2 (6 bases each). CDR3 length equals 18 residues. Germline CDR1 reads SGHTA; CDR2 reads FQGNSA. The V gene lost 4 bases and the J gene lost 1 base, with 22 bases spanning the gap.

This clonotype was counted only a few times. The CDR3 coding sequence is TGTGCCAGCAGCTTCGAGGCGAGGGGTGGTGAAGCTTTCTTT. Its protein product is CASSFEARGGEAFF. The rearrangement links TRBV7-9 to TRBJ1-1; maybe TRBD1 (5 bases). V lost 3 bases to trimming and J lost 7 bases, with 15 bases between them. Germline V lookup: CDR1 SEHNR, CDR2 FQNEAQ (reference sequence). The CDR3 spans 14 residues.

This clonotype occurred many times. The chain recombines TRBV20-1 with TRBJ2-4, with D possibly TRBD1 on 6 matching bases. The ends were cut back, 7 bases at V and 7 bases at J, with 11 bases in the middle. CDR1 and CDR2 from the germline V gene are DFQATT and SNEGSKA (reference sequence). This CDR3 is built from 11 residues. This CDR3 reads CSVPQGNIQYF. CDR3 in DNA: TGCAGTGTCCCCCAGGGGAACATTCAGTACTTC.

This sequence joins TRBV29-1 and TRBJ2-3; 10 bases line up with TRBD2. Trimming cost V 3 bases and J 2 bases; bases outside gene matches: 11. Germline lookup yields CDR1 SQVTM and CDR2 ANQGSEA. The CDR3 covers 17 residues. The CDR3 spells CSVDGGASGGATDTQYF. In nucleotides, the CDR3 is TGCAGCGTTGACGGGGGGGCTAGCGGGGGAGCCACAGATACGCAGTATTTT.

As to this clonotype: The CDR3 ends on some other residue instead of the conserved phenylalanine or tryptophan, so this is likely a read error. The chain is built from TRBV7-9 and TRBJ2-7; unclear D gene. The germline V gene encodes CDR1 SEHNR and CDR2 FQNEAQ (reference sequence). The germline V and J ends were trimmed by 4 bases and 6 bases, with 7 bases remaining between them. The CDR3 runs 11 residues. The CDR3 region is CASSSLLEQYL. The CDR3 region has the DNA TGTGCCAGCAGCTCCCTCCTCGAGCAGTACTTA.

The V and J genes are TRBV6-5 and TRBJ1-4; D is unresolved. The CDR3 is 13 amino acids. V lost 4 bases and J 8 bases, leaving 11 bases between the germline ends. The germline V gene has CDR1 MNHEY and CDR2 SVGAGI. DNA of the CDR3: TGTGCCAGCAGTTTCTCGAGGAGAGAAAAACTGTTTTTT. This encodes CASSFSRREKLFF.

This clonotype has ten or more counts. The rearrangement uses TRBV2 and TRBJ2-7, with 7 bases identical to TRBD1. This CDR3 contains 15 residues. With 5 bases clipped from V and 7 bases from J, the junction kept 14 bases outside the gene matches. The V gene's germline CDR1 is SNHLY and CDR2 FYNNEI. The CDR3 here is CASSPQGRSYGEQYF. DNA of the CDR3: TGTGCCAGCAGTCCACAGGGGAGATCCTACGGGGAGCAGTACTTC.

The chain combines TRBV7-9 with TRBJ2-7; 7 bases line up with TRBD1. The CDR3 length is 14 residues. The germline gives CDR1 SEHNR, CDR2 FQNEAQ (reference sequence). V shed 1 base, J shed 5 bases, and the junction held 5 bases outside the gene matches. CDR3 sequence: CASSLEGQTNEQYF. The CDR3 DNA is TGTGCCAGCAGCTTAGAGGGACAGACGAACGAGCAGTACTTC.

The sample holds a few counts of this clonotype. The chain carries TRBV27 and TRBJ2-1; D call uncertain. This CDR3 is built from 13 residues. The V gene lost 3 bases and the J gene lost 4 bases, with 7 bases spanning the gap. CDR1 MNHEY and CDR2 SMNVEV come from the germline V gene (reference sequence). The CDR3 is CASSFSEYNEQFF. CDR3 sequence (DNA): TGTGCCAGCAGTTTTTCGGAGTACAATGAGCAGTTCTTC.

This chain links TRBV7-9 with TRBJ2-5, with TRBD2 matching 10 bases. The germline CDR1 and CDR2 sequences are SEHNR and FQNEAQ (reference sequence). The CDR3 sequence is 14 residues long. The V segment lost 6 bases and the J segment 5 bases; nucleotides outside the gene matches: 6. CDR3 amino acids: CASRDLAGAETQYF. The CDR3 DNA follows: TGTGCCAGCAGAGACCTAGCGGGGGCGGAGACCCAGTACTTC.

This clonotype was recorded many times. The CDR3, as DNA: TGCGCCAGCAGCTGGGAGGGCCCAGGGGTTCGACAGACCACTGAAGCTTTCTTT. It is translated as CASSWEGPGVRQTTEAFF. The chain combines TRBV5-1 with TRBJ1-1, with D possibly matching TRBD1 (6 bases). The CDR3 is 18 residues long. Trimming left V 3 bases short and J 4 bases short, with 25 bases between. Germline V gene lookup returns CDR1 SGHRS and CDR2 YFSETQ. Together with reference TRBV5-1 and TRBJ1-1, the CDR3 gives the full variable domain: KAGVTQTPRYLIKTRGQQVTLSCSPISGHRSVSWYQQTPGQGLQFLFEYFSETQRNKGNFPGRFSGRQFSNSRSEMNVSTLELGDSALYLCASSWEGPGVRQTTEAFFGQGTRLTVV.

This clonotype appeared a few times. V and J are TRBV7-9 and TRBJ2-7, with TRBD1 matching over 8 bases. In germline, CDR1 is SEHNR, CDR2 FQNEAQ (reference sequence). The CDR3 is 14 amino acids. Losses at the gene ends were 5 bases for V and 2 bases for J; bases not matched to a gene: 5. In DNA, the CDR3 is TGTGCCAGCAGCCACCCGGACAGGGCCTACGAGCAGTACTTC. Its protein product is CASSHPDRAYEQYF.

This clonotype was picked up a small number of times. This chain uses TRBV30 with TRBJ2-1; D might be TRBD2 (5 bases). Trimming stripped 2 bases from V and 10 bases from J, with 9 bases between. This CDR3 has 11 residues. Germline V lookup: CDR1 GTSNPN, CDR2 SVGIG (reference sequence). The CDR3 here is CAWSSGGEQFF. CDR3 DNA: TGTGCCTGGAGTTCAGGCGGGGAGCAGTTCTTC.

This clonotype was observed many times. V and J are TRBV7-7 and TRBJ2-5; the match to TRBD2 covers 9 bases. Germline CDR1 SSHAT, CDR2 FNYEAQ (reference sequence). The CDR3 extends over 13 amino acids. J gave up 6 bases and V 5 bases, and 4 bases lay outside the gene matches. The CDR3 region is CASSPGLAKTQYF. DNA of the CDR3: TGTGCCAGCAGCCCCGGACTAGCGAAGACCCAGTACTTC.

Many counts were recorded for this clonotype. Its ends do not fully match the called genes, so a read error is possible. V is TRBV28 and J is TRBJ1-1, with 7 bases fitting TRBD1. Germline CDR1 is MDHEN and CDR2 is SYDVKM. This CDR3 spans 16 amino acids. The CDR3: CASSFRQGAGNAEAFF. The DNA of the CDR3 is TGTGCCAGCAGTTTTCGACAGGGTGCCGGGAACGCTGAAGCTTTCTTT.

A few counts support this clonotype. The chain is built from TRBV7-9 and TRBJ1-1; 8 positions match TRBD1. The CDR3 sequence is 14 residues long. CDR1 is SEHNR and CDR2 is FQNEAQ in the germline V gene (reference sequence). The V segment lost 1 base and the J segment 5 bases; nucleotides outside the gene matches: 3. CDR3 in DNA: TGTGCCAGCAGCTTAGGGACAGGGAAAACTGAAGCTTTCTTT. Translating gives CASSLGTGKTEAFF.

V usage is TRBV7-2 and J usage is TRBJ2-7; possibly TRBD1 for D (6 bases). The CDR3 loop spans 16 amino acids. Germline CDR1 reads SGHTA; CDR2 reads FQGNSA. Trimming took off 2 bases at V and 3 bases at J, with 17 bases between the two ends. As DNA, the CDR3 is TGTGCCAGCAGCTTATCTTCCTTAGGACAGTTCTACGAGCAGTACTTC. Translation: CASSLSSLGQFYEQYF.

This clonotype was detected a few times. The chain carries TRBV7-9 and TRBJ2-5; possibly TRBD2 for D (7 bases). Germline V CDR1 and CDR2: SEHNR, FQNEAQ (reference sequence). This CDR3 region has 16 residues. V lost 2 bases, J lost 5 bases, and 18 bases lay in between. In nucleotides, the CDR3 is TGTGCCAGCAGCTTAAGGGGGGGCCGCCTTTCGGAGACCCAGTACTTC. Translated, it gives CASSLRGGRLSETQYF.

In its sample, this clonotype was seen a few times. The chain couples TRBV6-5 to TRBJ2-2; the D gene is possibly TRBD1 (6 bases). The CDR3 has 15 amino acids. CDR1 MNHEY and CDR2 SVGAGI come from the germline V gene. The V gene lost 4 bases and the J gene lost 2 bases, with 11 bases spanning the gap. DNA for the CDR3: TGTGCCAGCAGTTTTGACAGGCGCAACACCGGGGAGCTGTTTTTT. Its translation is CASSFDRRNTGELFF.

The chain carries TRBV20-1 and TRBJ2-3; 10 bases match TRBD2. Germline CDR1 reads DFQATT; CDR2 reads SNEGSKA (reference sequence). V shed 4 bases, J shed 2 bases, and the junction held 6 bases outside the gene matches. The CDR3 totals 15 residues. The CDR3 here is CSANLAGALTDTQYF. The DNA for the CDR3 is TGCAGTGCTAATCTAGCGGGGGCGCTCACAGATACGCAGTATTTT.

Only a few counts were recorded for this clonotype. V gene TRBV19 combines with J gene TRBJ2-6; possible D gene TRBD2, 5 bases. CDR1 is LNHDA, CDR2 SQIVND, per germline (reference sequence). The CDR3 is 15 amino acids. V was pared by 6 bases and J by 0 bases, with 9 bases between. The CDR3 is CASRVRDSGANVLTF. CDR3 DNA sequence: TGTGCCAGTAGGGTCCGGGACTCTGGGGCCAACGTCCTGACTTTC.

This chain joins TRBV7-9 and TRBJ1-2; TRBD1 is a possible D gene (6 bases). CDR3 size: 16 residues. V shed 3 bases and J shed 1 base, with 15 bases lying between them. Germline loops: CDR1 SEHNR, CDR2 FQNEAQ (reference sequence). Written as DNA, the CDR3 is TGTGCCAGCAGCTTGCCTGCCAGGGGAGATAACTATGGCTACACCTTC. This encodes CASSLPARGDNYGYTF.

There are many counts of this clonotype. The chain combines TRBV4-2 with TRBJ2-1; 10 bases map to TRBD2. With V trimmed by 5 bases and J by 10 bases, 8 bases remained unmatched. The germline gives CDR1 LGHNA, CDR2 YNFKEQ. The CDR3 consists of 14 residues. As DNA, the CDR3 is TGTGCCAGCAGCTTCCAAGCGGGGGGGCGCGAGCAGTTCTTC. Translated, it gives CASSFQAGGREQFF.

Only a few counts were recorded for this clonotype. J is TRBJ2-7 and V is TRBV20-1, with 8 positions matching TRBD1. The CDR3 loop spans 14 amino acids. Trimming at V came to 6 bases and at J to 5 bases, leaving 12 bases not matched to a gene. Germline CDR1 DFQATT, CDR2 SNEGSKA (reference sequence). This CDR3 is CSAPWQGAPDEQYF. CDR3 sequence (DNA): TGCAGTGCCCCATGGCAGGGGGCTCCCGACGAGCAGTACTTC.